Below are 30 T cell receptor beta chains sequenced from a single sample in a study of CD8 T cells in ankylosing spondylitis (dated by TCRdb to 2017 to 2019). Libraries were constructed by 5' RACE. TCRdb names Illumina HiSeq 2500 as the instrument used. Using fastp trimming at Q25 and MiXCR clonotype assembly, TCRdb reanalyzed the public sequencing data and kept in-frame beta chains. CDR3 protein sequences are deduplicated, and each keeps its most common genes and DNA. The sample contains some 340,000 distinct CDR3 sequences, around 15% of them found a single time. The ten largest clones represent 0.95% to 1.4% of the sample. The source material was blood, either unsorted or a sorted T cell fraction (not recorded which). Source of these receptors: a male donor with ankylosing spondylitis or in good health (not recorded which).

This clonotype has a handful of counts. This rearrangement joins TRBV20-1 to TRBJ1-2; D gene unclear. The CDR3 consists of 11 residues. The V and J ends lost 5 bases and 8 bases respectively, with 12 bases between them. Germline-derived CDR1 and CDR2 are DFQATT and SNEGSKA (reference sequence). The CDR3 is CSAPQMVGYTF. CDR3 nucleotides: TGCAGTGCTCCCCAGATGGTGGGCTACACCTTC.

This clonotype appeared a few times. This chain uses TRBV12-3 or TRBV12-4 with TRBJ1-1; 9 bases are a match to TRBD1. The CDR3 has 14 amino acids. V shed 3 bases and J 5 bases; nucleotides not matched to a gene: 4. For the CDR3, the DNA is TGTGCCAGCAGTTTCGGGACAGGGACGACTGAAGCTTTCTTT. This sequence encodes CASSFGTGTTEAFF.

The chain recombines TRBV7-9 with TRBJ2-3, with 11 nucleotides matching TRBD2. The CDR3 runs 16 residues. Germline lookup yields CDR1 SEHNR and CDR2 FQNEAQ (reference sequence). V lost 2 bases to trimming and J lost 6 bases; unmatched junction nucleotides: 7. CDR3 DNA sequence: TGTGCCAGCAGCTTACCTAGCGGGGGGCGGATGGATACGCAGTATTTT. It encodes CASSLPSGGRMDTQYF.

This clonotype showed up just a few times. The chain employs TRBV4-1 and TRBJ2-2; perhaps TRBD1 as D (6 bases). Germline CDR1 MGHRA, CDR2 YSYEKL. Trimming pared 0 bases from V and 4 bases from J, leaving 21 bases between. The CDR3 runs 19 residues. The CDR3 nucleotides read TGCGCCAGCAGCCAAGATAGGGGGATCAGTACAATCTTCACCGGGGAGCTGTTTTTT. Its translation is CASSQDRGISTIFTGELFF.

DNA of the CDR3: TGTGCCAGCAGTCGGGACAGTCCCTACGAGCAGTACTTC. Translating gives CASSRDSPYEQYF. This chain joins TRBV5-4 and TRBJ2-7; 7 bases agree with TRBD1. The CDR3 has 13 amino acids. The germline CDR1 and CDR2 sequences are SGHNT and YYREEE (reference sequence). The junction had 4 bases not matched to a gene; V was cut back by 5 bases and J by 2 bases. Variable domain in full (rest from reference TRBV5-4 and TRBJ2-7): ETGVTQSPTHLIKTRGQQVTLRCSSQSGHNTVSWYQQALGQGPQFIFQYYREEENGRGNFPPRFSGLQFPNYSSELNVNALELDDSALYLCASSRDSPYEQYFGPGTRLTVT.

V is TRBV7-8 and J is TRBJ2-3; D not resolved. Germline assignment: CDR1 SGHVS and CDR2 FQNEAQ. CDR3 size: 12 residues. Trimming left V 3 bases short and J 4 bases short, with 5 bases between. The CDR3 region is CASSFAADTQYF. As DNA, the CDR3 is TGTGCCAGCAGCTTCGCCGCAGATACGCAGTATTTT.

This sequence joins TRBV3-1 and TRBJ2-3; 12 nucleotides align to TRBD2. V shed 6 bases, J shed 5 bases, and the junction held 12 bases outside the gene matches. Germline V lookup: CDR1 LGHDT, CDR2 YNNKEL (reference sequence). This CDR3 is 17 amino acids long. The chain's CDR3 is CASSPHVLAGGQDTQYF. DNA for the CDR3: TGTGCCAGCAGTCCCCACGTCCTAGCGGGGGGGCAAGATACGCAGTATTTT.

This clonotype was observed many times. The junction and the germline gene differ at one end; a read error may be behind it. The chain recombines TRBV5-1 with TRBJ2-2, with 8 bases lining up with TRBD2. The length of the CDR3 is 15 residues. The germline V gene has CDR1 SGHRS and CDR2 YFSETQ. CDR3 loop: CASSLSGRNTGELFF. The CDR3 DNA follows: TGTGCCAGCAGTTTAAGCGGGAGGAACACCGGGGAGCTGTTTTTT.

The chain joins TRBV6-5 to TRBJ2-5; the D gene could be TRBD1 or TRBD2 (6 bases each). The CDR3 spans 12 residues. The V end was cut by 7 bases, the J end by 7 bases, with 13 bases between. Germline V gene lookup returns CDR1 MNHEY and CDR2 SVGAGI. CDR3 nucleotides: TGTGCCAGCAAAGGGGGGAGCGGGACCCAGTACTTC. Residues: CASKGGSGTQYF.

The genes are TRBV6-2 or TRBV6-3 and TRBJ2-5; a weak D match, TRBD2 (5 bases). CDR1 and CDR2 from the germline V gene are MNHEY and SVGEGT. Trimming took 8 bases from V and 7 from J, leaving 17 bases between them. There are 13 residues in the CDR3. CDR3 amino acids: CASGDTVGGTQYF. In DNA form, the CDR3 reads TGTGCCAGCGGAGACACGGTCGGAGGGACCCAGTACTTC.

This clonotype has ten or more counts. This sequence joins TRBV27 and TRBJ2-1; D remains unclear. V lost 5 bases and J 4 bases, leaving 18 bases between the germline ends. The CDR3 runs to 16 residues. In germline, CDR1 is MNHEY, CDR2 SMNVEV (reference sequence). The CDR3 nucleotides read TGTGCCAGCAGTCCCTCGGTTTGGGGTAAATACAATGAGCAGTTCTTC. This codes for CASSPSVWGKYNEQFF.

This chain links TRBV12-3 or TRBV12-4 with TRBJ1-1, with 10 bases lining up with TRBD1. V trimming: 7 bases; J trimming: 4 bases; junction bases outside the gene matches: 12. The CDR3 runs to 16 residues. CDR3 in amino acids: CASTLGQGSLLTEAFF. The CDR3 DNA is TGTGCCAGCACCCTGGGACAGGGGAGTCTCCTCACTGAAGCTTTCTTT.

CDR3 nucleotide sequence: TGCAGTGCTAGAGATCAGGGGAATCTCAAAAACATTCAGTACTTC. This translates into CSARDQGNLKNIQYF. The rearrangement uses TRBV20-1 and TRBJ2-4, with D tentatively TRBD1 (6 bases). CDR1 and CDR2 from the germline V gene are DFQATT and SNEGSKA (reference sequence). V was clipped by 0 bases and J by 3 bases, with 12 bases between them. This CDR3 contains 15 residues.

V gene TRBV5-1 combines with J gene TRBJ2-3; tentative D call: TRBD1 (6 bases). The V end lost 5 bases, the J end lost 3 bases, and 13 bases lay between the germline ends. This CDR3 region has 14 residues. Germline CDR1 and CDR2: SGHRS and YFSETQ. The CDR3 is CASSWGPQTDTQYF. The CDR3 DNA is TGCGCCAGCAGTTGGGGGCCACAGACAGATACGCAGTATTTT.

J is TRBJ1-2 and V is TRBV6-5; TRBD1 agrees at 8 bases. The ends lost 6 bases at V and 7 bases at J; junction bases unmatched: 4. CDR3 length equals 12 residues. Germline V lookup: CDR1 MNHEY, CDR2 SVGAGI. CDR3 coding DNA: TGTGCCAGCAGCCGGGACAGGCTTGGCTACACCTTC. As protein: CASSRDRLGYTF.

This clonotype occurred a few times. V usage is TRBV5-1 and J usage is TRBJ1-5; 7 bases map to TRBD1. V lost 6 bases to trimming and J lost 5 bases; unmatched junction nucleotides: 8. This CDR3 comprises 14 residues. In germline, CDR1 is SGHRS, CDR2 YFSETQ. The CDR3 DNA sequence: TGCGCCAGCAACCCTGGGACAGTTTATCAGCCCCAGCATTTT. Translation gives CASNPGTVYQPQHF.

This chain joins TRBV5-1 and TRBJ1-2; TRBD1 aligns across 9 bases. CDR3 length: 17 residues. Germline CDR1 and CDR2: SGHRS and YFSETQ. J gave up 3 bases and V 2 bases, and 11 bases lay outside the gene matches. Here the CDR3 DNA reads TGCGCCAGCAGCTTCCGGGACAGGGTCCCAGCGGACTATGGCTACACCTTC. Protein product: CASSFRDRVPADYGYTF. Based on the CDR3 plus reference TRBV5-1 and TRBJ1-2, the full variable domain is KAGVTQTPRYLIKTRGQQVTLSCSPISGHRSVSWYQQTPGQGLQFLFEYFSETQRNKGNFPGRFSGRQFSNSRSEMNVSTLELGDSALYLCASSFRDRVPADYGYTFGSGTRLTVV.

The chain joins TRBV11-2 to TRBJ2-5; D ambiguous. The CDR3 length is 15 residues. Trimming shortened V by 5 bases and J by 3 bases, and 16 bases separated the two germline ends. In germline, CDR1 is SGHAT, CDR2 FQNNGV. The CDR3 sequence is CASSPSGRLKETQYF. The CDR3 nucleotides read TGTGCCAGCAGCCCTTCCGGACGATTGAAAGAGACCCAGTACTTC.

The CDR3 bases are TGTGCCAGCAGCTTTTCTAGCGGGGGGTTGAATGAGCAGTTCTTC. Translated: CASSFSSGGLNEQFF. The chain couples TRBV7-2 to TRBJ2-1; 11 nucleotides align to TRBD2. The V segment lost 3 bases and the J segment 7 bases; nucleotides outside the gene matches: 5. The CDR3 consists of 15 residues. In germline, CDR1 is SGHTA, CDR2 FQGNSA.

This clonotype was found many times. This CDR3 is CSGVGQSYNEQFF. The CDR3 region has the DNA TGCAGCGGGGTGGGACAATCCTACAATGAGCAGTTCTTC. The V and J genes are TRBV29-1 and TRBJ2-1; D possibly corresponds to TRBD1 (6 bases). Germline loops: CDR1 SQVTM, CDR2 ANQGSEA. The CDR3 spans 13 residues. Trimming cost V 7 bases and J 1 base, with 11 bases left between them.

The CDR3 here is CAISSPSGANVLTF. CDR3 nucleotides: TGTGCCATCAGCTCCCCCTCTGGGGCCAACGTCCTGACTTTC. This sequence joins TRBV10-3 and TRBJ2-6; D remains unclear. The CDR3 is 14 amino acids. V was shortened by 6 bases and J by 0 bases, with 6 bases between the two germline ends. Germline lookup yields CDR1 ENHRY and CDR2 SYGVKD.

This clonotype was observed a handful of times. The chain carries TRBV5-1 and TRBJ2-1; no firm D call. This CDR3 comprises 16 residues. Germline V gives CDR1 SGHRS, CDR2 YFSETQ. V gave up 0 bases and J gave up 2 bases, with 12 bases separating them. The CDR3 reads CASSLAAKGAYNEQFF. In DNA form, the CDR3 reads TGCGCCAGCAGCTTGGCAGCAAAGGGCGCCTACAATGAGCAGTTCTTC.

This clonotype was found many times. CDR3 in amino acids: CSVDTRGGTQYF. CDR3 sequence (DNA): TGCAGCGTTGACACCCGTGGGGGGACCCAGTACTTC. The rearrangement uses TRBV29-1 and TRBJ2-5, with D possibly called TRBD1 or TRBD2 (5 bases each). This CDR3 region has 12 residues. CDR1 is SQVTM and CDR2 is ANQGSEA in the germline V gene. Between the trimmed V and J ends, which lost 3 bases and 7 bases, there was a span of 12 bases. Variable domain in full (rest from reference TRBV29-1 and TRBJ2-5): SAVISQKPSRDICQRGTSLTIQCQVDSQVTMMFWYRQQPGQSLTLIATANQGSEATYESGFVIDKFPISRPNLTFSTLTVSNMSPEDSSIYLCSVDTRGGTQYFGPGTRLLVL.

The sample holds many counts of this clonotype. This sequence joins TRBV29-1 and TRBJ1-2; the D gene is possibly TRBD1 (5 bases). CDR1 and CDR2 from the germline V gene are SQVTM and ANQGSEA. V lost 7 bases to trimming and J lost 5 bases, with 11 bases between them. The CDR3 runs to 11 residues. As DNA, the CDR3 is TGCAGCGCAGGGACGGATTATGGCTACACCTTC. This codes for CSAGTDYGYTF.

In its sample, this clonotype was seen a few times. The CDR3, as DNA: TGTGCCAGCAGCAACTCCACCCCCGAGCAGTTCTTC. Translation gives CASSNSTPEQFF. The rearrangement joins TRBV21-1 to TRBJ2-1; the D segment call TRBD1 is taken from the table without a DNA check. TRBV21-1 is recorded as a pseudogene. The CDR3 totals 12 residues.

The sample holds a few counts of this clonotype. CDR3 bases: TGCGCCAGCAGCTTGCAGGACAGGGGAAACATTCAGTACTTC. Protein product: CASSLQDRGNIQYF. V gene TRBV5-1 combines with J gene TRBJ2-4, with 9 bases aligning to TRBD1. The germline V gene has CDR1 SGHRS and CDR2 YFSETQ. The CDR3 is 14 amino acids. After removal of 1 base from V and 6 bases from J, the junction contained 2 bases not matched to a gene.

The table lists this clonotype with a few counts. V gene TRBV11-2 combines with J gene TRBJ2-1; 12 bases map to TRBD2. The CDR3 consists of 17 residues. Unmatched junction bases numbered 7, after V lost 0 bases and J lost 7 bases. In germline, CDR1 is SGHAT, CDR2 FQNNGV. CDR3 residues: CASSLDRLAGGRNEQFF. CDR3 in DNA: TGTGCCAGCAGCTTAGACCGGCTAGCGGGGGGGCGAAATGAGCAGTTCTTC.

The CDR3 DNA reads TGCGCCAGCTCGGCTAGCGGGAGTGGTGAGCAGTTCTTC. Translated, it gives CASSASGSGEQFF. The rearrangement links TRBV5-1 to TRBJ2-1; 10 nucleotides line up with TRBD2. Per the germline V gene, CDR1 is SGHRS and CDR2 is YFSETQ. The CDR3 has 13 amino acids. With V trimmed by 7 bases and J by 9 bases, 7 bases remained unmatched. Together with reference TRBV5-1 and TRBJ2-1, the CDR3 gives the full variable domain: KAGVTQTPRYLIKTRGQQVTLSCSPISGHRSVSWYQQTPGQGLQFLFEYFSETQRNKGNFPGRFSGRQFSNSRSEMNVSTLELGDSALYLCASSASGSGEQFFGPGTRLTVL.

This clonotype has more than one count but fewer than ten. V is TRBV5-1 and J is TRBJ1-5; D not certain. V lost 4 bases to trimming and J lost 2 bases, with 13 bases between them. This CDR3 has 15 residues. Looked up from germline, CDR1 is SGHRS and CDR2 is YFSETQ. CDR3 residues: CASSELPSRNQPQHF. The CDR3 coding sequence is TGCGCCAGCAGCGAACTTCCAAGTCGCAATCAGCCCCAGCATTTT.

A word on this clonotype: A much larger clone lies one base from this, so it may be a read error. This sequence joins TRBV7-9 and TRBJ1-2, with D unclear. Trimming stripped 5 bases from V and 9 bases from J, with 16 bases between. The CDR3 is 13 residues long. CDR1 is SEHNR and CDR2 is FQNEAQ in the germline V gene (reference sequence). The CDR3 loop reads CASSSSQGNSYTF. Written as DNA, the CDR3 is TGTGCCAGCAGCAGTTCACAAGGGAATAGCTACACCTTC.